A selection of T cell receptor beta chains follows, all from one sample in a study of T cell repertoires in cytomegalovirus infection. TCRdb re-analysed the reads in MiXCR, keeping a single row per CDR3 protein. The sample lists about 890,000 distinct CDR3 sequences, 25% to 40% occurring once. The antigens these receptors bind are not known. Sequencing was performed on cultured CD8+ T cells from PBMCs, taken from culture after CMV antigen stimulation. The receptors come from a human donor in good health (CMV status not recorded). Some clones in this sample may be carry-over from other donors' samples. CDR3s include the opening cysteine and the closing phenylalanine or tryptophan. D genes are given only for firm matches. Only part of the rows carry a size: once, few, many, or a class if the clone is expanded.

size: many; D: TRBD1; J: TRBJ2-1; V: TRBV19; CDR3: CASTGQGVINEQFF; DNA: TGTGCCAGTACGGGACAGGGGGTAATCAATGAGCAGTTCTTC
size: few; D: NA; J: TRBJ2-3; V: TRBV7-8; CDR3: CASSLRWDGTDTQYF; DNA: TGTGCCAGCAGCCTCCGTTGGGACGGCACAGATACGCAGTATTTT
size: few; D: TRBD1; J: TRBJ1-1; V: TRBV12-3/TRBV12-4; CDR3: CASSLGTGGITEAFF; DNA: TGTGCCAGCAGTTTAGGGACAGGGGGCATCACTGAAGCTTTCTTT
size: few; D: NA; J: TRBJ1-2; V: TRBV19; CDR3: CASTRTRPGERTNYGYTF; DNA: TGTGCCAGTACCCGTACCCGCCCCGGAGAGAGGACTAACTATGGCTACACCTTC
size: few; D: TRBD1; J: TRBJ1-4; V: TRBV19; CDR3: CASSHLTGGTNEKLFF; DNA: TGTGCCAGTAGCCATTTGACAGGGGGCACTAATGAAAAACTGTTTTTT
size: few; D: NA; J: TRBJ2-4; V: TRBV6-1; CDR3: CASSEEGGLEAKNIQYF; DNA: TGTGCCAGCAGTGAAGAGGGAGGACTGGAAGCCAAAAACATTCAGTACTTC
size: NA; D: NA; J: TRBJ2-3; V: TRBV11-2; CDR3: CASSLDWAGTDTQYF; DNA: TGTGCCAGCAGCTTAGACTGGGCCGGCACAGATACGCAGTATTTT
size: NA; D: NA; J: TRBJ2-7; V: TRBV4-1; CDR3: CASSQERGASYEQYF; DNA: TGCGCCAGCAGCCAAGAAAGGGGCGCTTCCTACGAGCAGTACTTC
size: NA; D: TRBD1; J: TRBJ2-1; V: TRBV27; CDR3: CASGDTQTGGYYNEQFF; DNA: TGTGCCAGCGGAGACACACAAACAGGGGGTTACTACAATGAGCAGTTCTTC
size: NA; D: NA; J: TRBJ1-1; V: TRBV6-5; CDR3: CASSYSKRNTEAFF; DNA: TGTGCCAGCAGTTACTCGAAAAGGAACACTGAAGCTTTCTTT
size: NA; D: TRBD1; J: TRBJ2-5; V: TRBV2; CDR3: CASLPGQGLWETQYF; DNA: TGTGCCAGTCTTCCGGGACAGGGACTTTGGGAGACCCAGTACTTC
size: many; D: TRBD2; J: TRBJ2-5; V: TRBV7-8; CDR3: CASSSTSGTPLSGTETQYF; DNA: TGTGCCAGCAGCTCAACGTCGGGGACCCCTCTTAGCGGGACGGAGACCCAGTACTTC
size: once; D: NA; J: TRBJ1-1; V: TRBV6-1; CDR3: CASKNLDTEAFF; DNA: TGTGCCAGCAAAAATTTAGACACTGAAGCTTTCTTT
size: many; D: NA; J: TRBJ2-1; V: TRBV6-1; CDR3: CASRHEGNEQFF; DNA: TGTGCCAGCAGGCACGAGGGCAATGAGCAGTTCTTC
size: NA; D: NA; J: TRBJ2-7; V: TRBV27; CDR3: CASWERVAGHEQYF; DNA: TGTGCCAGCTGGGAGAGGGTAGCTGGCCACGAGCAGTACTTC
size: NA; D: TRBD1; J: TRBJ1-6; V: TRBV15; CDR3: CATSRDRAANSPLHF; DNA: TGTGCCACCAGCAGGGACAGGGCGGCAAATTCACCCCTCCACTTT
size: many; D: NA; J: TRBJ1-4; V: TRBV12-3/TRBV12-4; CDR3: CASRPGWDEKLFF; DNA: TGTGCCAGCAGACCCGGATGGGATGAAAAACTGTTTTTT
size: few; D: TRBD2; J: TRBJ2-7; V: TRBV7-9; CDR3: CASSLLAGVLSEQYF; DNA: TGTGCCAGCAGCTTACTAGCGGGGGTCTTGAGCGAGCAGTACTTC
size: NA; D: TRBD2; J: TRBJ2-3; V: TRBV7-6; CDR3: CASFSRSGTSLADTQYF; DNA: TGTGCCAGCTTCTCTCGCTCCGGGACTAGCTTGGCAGATACGCAGTATTTT
size: few; D: NA; J: TRBJ2-5; V: TRBV27; CDR3: CASSLLGIGGQYF; DNA: TGTGCCAGCAGTTTATTGGGGATCGGGGGCCAGTACTTC
size: NA; D: NA; J: TRBJ2-1; V: TRBV7-6; CDR3: CASSSPTRSYNEQFF; DNA: TGTGCCAGCAGTTCGCCTACCCGCTCCTACAATGAGCAGTTCTTC
size: NA; D: NA; J: TRBJ2-3; V: TRBV6-1; CDR3: CASSDFAGPSTDTQYF; DNA: TGTGCCAGCAGTGACTTCGCGGGCCCTAGCACAGATACGCAGTATTTT
size: NA; D: TRBD2; J: TRBJ2-1; V: TRBV4-1; CDR3: CASTASGGPGGKYNEQFF; DNA: TGCGCCAGCACGGCTAGCGGGGGCCCAGGAGGGAAATACAATGAGCAGTTCTTC
size: few; D: NA; J: TRBJ2-3; V: TRBV2; CDR3: CASTQGTGARSTDTQYF; DNA: TGTGCCAGCACCCAGGGGACGGGGGCGCGGAGCACAGATACGCAGTATTTT
size: NA; D: NA; J: TRBJ1-1; V: TRBV6-5; CDR3: CASSPRVGAMNTEAFF; DNA: TGTGCCAGCAGCCCCCGGGTGGGGGCTATGAACACTGAAGCTTTCTTT
size: NA; D: TRBD1; J: TRBJ1-1; V: TRBV7-9; CDR3: CASSLGGQGSGTEAFF; DNA: TGTGCCAGCAGCTTAGGAGGACAGGGGTCGGGCACTGAAGCTTTCTTT
size: few; D: NA; J: TRBJ2-3; V: TRBV2; CDR3: CASSEDSSSTDTQYF; DNA: TGTGCCAGCAGTGAAGACAGCAGTAGCACAGATACGCAGTATTTT
size: few; D: TRBD1; J: TRBJ1-2; V: TRBV6-1; CDR3: CASSETTGTGTYLYGYTF; DNA: TGTGCCAGCAGTGAGACGACCGGGACAGGGACGTATCTCTATGGCTACACCTTC
size: NA; D: NA; J: TRBJ1-4; V: TRBV28; CDR3: CASSLESAPNEKLFF; DNA: TGTGCCAGCAGTTTAGAATCGGCTCCTAATGAAAAACTGTTTTTT
size: NA; D: TRBD1; J: TRBJ1-1; V: TRBV7-6; CDR3: CASPPPKDRGGTEAFF; DNA: TGTGCCAGTCCCCCCCCGAAGGACAGGGGCGGTACTGAAGCTTTCTTT
size: NA; D: NA; J: TRBJ2-7; V: TRBV20-1; CDR3: CSASSSSSYEQYF; DNA: TGCAGTGCTAGTTCTTCTAGCTCCTACGAGCAGTACTTC
size: NA; D: NA; J: TRBJ2-5; V: TRBV6-1; CDR3: CASSENVREETQYF; DNA: TGTGCCAGCAGTGAGAATGTCCGGGAAGAGACCCAGTACTTC
size: NA; D: NA; J: TRBJ2-5; V: TRBV2; CDR3: CASSPKGLRRSQETQYF; DNA: TGTGCCAGCAGTCCCAAGGGCCTCAGGCGGTCTCAAGAGACCCAGTACTTC
size: NA; D: TRBD2; J: TRBJ2-1; V: TRBV14; CDR3: CASSPGLAGGFYDNEQFF; DNA: TGTGCCAGCAGCCCAGGACTAGCGGGGGGGTTTTACGACAATGAGCAGTTCTTC
size: NA; D: NA; J: TRBJ2-7; V: TRBV27; CDR3: CASSLELAPTLEQYF; DNA: TGTGCCAGCAGTTTAGAGCTCGCCCCTACGTTGGAGCAGTACTTC
size: many; D: NA; J: TRBJ2-2; V: TRBV7-7; CDR3: CASSPGRPNTGELFF; DNA: TGTGCTAGCAGCCCGGGACGCCCGAACACCGGGGAGCTGTTTTTT
size: many; D: NA; J: TRBJ2-3; V: TRBV6-1; CDR3: CASSGAYSRKPTDTQYF; DNA: TGTGCCAGCAGTGGAGCGTACTCCCGGAAGCCCACAGATACGCAGTATTTT
size: few; D: TRBD2; J: TRBJ2-1; V: TRBV12-5; CDR3: CASGFGTSGTSGGADEQFF; DNA: TGTGCTAGTGGTTTTGGTACATCCGGGACTAGCGGGGGGGCCGATGAGCAGTTCTTC
size: few; D: NA; J: TRBJ1-1; V: TRBV6-5; CDR3: CATGRINTEAFF; DNA: TGTGCCACGGGGCGTATCAACACTGAAGCTTTCTTT
size: NA; D: NA; J: TRBJ1-2; V: TRBV19; CDR3: CASSPGHLYYGYTF; DNA: TGTGCCAGTAGTCCGGGACATTTGTACTATGGCTACACCTTC
size: NA; D: NA; J: TRBJ2-3; V: TRBV6-8; CDR3: CASSYGTTDTSTDTQYF; DNA: TGTGCCAGCAGTTACGGGACAACCGACACTAGCACAGATACGCAGTATTTT
size: few; D: NA; J: TRBJ1-3; V: TRBV2; CDR3: CASSEWAVGNTIYF; DNA: TGTGCCAGCAGTGAGTGGGCAGTTGGAAACACCATATATTTT
size: many; D: TRBD1; J: TRBJ2-1; V: TRBV12-3/TRBV12-4; CDR3: CASSPRGTGRFGEQFF; DNA: TGTGCCAGCAGCCCCCGAGGGACAGGGAGGTTCGGTGAGCAGTTCTTC
size: NA; D: NA; J: TRBJ2-7; V: TRBV5-6; CDR3: CASSLDGIRQYF; DNA: TGTGCCAGCAGCTTGGACGGAATAAGGCAGTACTTC
size: NA; D: TRBD1; J: TRBJ2-5; V: TRBV10-1; CDR3: CASSAYRGETQYF; DNA: TGCGCCAGCAGTGCCTACAGGGGAGAGACCCAGTACTTC
size: few; D: TRBD2; J: TRBJ2-2; V: TRBV27; CDR3: CASSLSLAGAGTGELFF; DNA: TGTGCCAGCAGTTTATCTCTAGCGGGGGCAGGTACCGGGGAGCTGTTTTTT
size: few; D: NA; J: TRBJ2-1; V: TRBV28; CDR3: CASSRNPSSYNEQFF; DNA: TGTGCCAGCAGTCGAAACCCAAGCTCCTACAATGAGCAGTTCTTC
size: few; D: NA; J: TRBJ2-1; V: TRBV19; CDR3: CASSMGLVNEQFF; DNA: TGTGCCAGTAGTATGGGACTGGTGAATGAGCAGTTCTTC
size: NA; D: NA; J: TRBJ2-2; V: TRBV19; CDR3: CASRQLGSNTGELFF; DNA: TGTGCCAGTAGACAACTAGGGTCGAACACCGGGGAGCTGTTTTTT